Each of the 19 T cell receptor beta chains below was sequenced from the same sample in a study of T cell responses to AZD1222 COVID-19 vaccine. Assay used: immunoSEQ multiplex PCR; TCRdb lists only in-frame clones, some missing. This sample has approximately 160,000 clones, with about 85% found just once. The sequences come from peripheral blood, collected on day 0 of AZD1222 vaccination. The receptor source for this set is an adult in good health.

The chain is built from TRBV10-1 and TRBJ2-5; TRBD2 aligns across 7 bases. The V and J ends lost 5 bases and 5 bases, in that order; junction bases with no gene match: 14. Per the germline V gene, CDR1 is WNHNN and CDR2 is SYGVQD (reference sequence). The CDR3 has 16 residues. This CDR3 reads CASSFPSGRLWETQYF. The CDR3 DNA sequence: TGCGCCAGCAGTTTCCCTTCCGGGAGGCTCTGGGAGACCCAGTACTTC.

The chain uses TRBV19 and TRBJ1-1; D might be TRBD1 (5 bases). Per germline, CDR1 LNHDA and CDR2 SQIVND (reference sequence). This CDR3 has 13 residues. Trimming took off 3 bases at V and 6 bases at J, with 11 bases between the two ends. CDR3 sequence (DNA): TGTGCCAGTAGTATGTTGGGGCTCGCTGAAGCTTTCTTT. Translation gives CASSMLGLAEAFF.

This rearrangement joins TRBV5-4 to TRBJ2-2, with a possible D match to TRBD1 (5 bases). Germline V CDR1 and CDR2: SGHNT, YYREEE (reference sequence). The germline V and J ends were trimmed by 0 bases and 5 bases, with 5 bases remaining between them. CDR3 size: 13 residues. Here the CDR3 DNA reads TGTGCCAGCAGCTTGGAGGGGACCGGGGAGCTGTTTTTT. Its translation: CASSLEGTGELFF.

The chain has TRBV7-2 and TRBJ2-7, with TRBD2 identical over 10 bases. Unmatched junction bases numbered 4, after V lost 3 bases and J lost 2 bases. Germline V CDR1 and CDR2: SGHTA, FQGNSA. The CDR3 consists of 15 residues. CDR3 in DNA: TGTGCCAGCAGCTTCCGGAGCGGGGGGGCCTACGAGCAGTACTTC. Its translation is CASSFRSGGAYEQYF.

This clone was seen just once. The rearrangement joins TRBV27 to TRBJ1-4; the D gene is possibly TRBD1 (5 bases). Trimming took 7 bases from V and 1 from J, leaving 13 bases between them. The CDR3 length is 15 residues. CDR1 is MNHEY, CDR2 SMNVEV, per germline (reference sequence). CDR3 sequence: CASTSRQGTNEKLFF. CDR3 nucleotides: TGTGCCAGCACCTCACGCCAGGGAACTAATGAAAAACTGTTTTTT.

The chain employs TRBV6-6 and TRBJ2-5; D call uncertain. Germline values: CDR1 MNHNY, CDR2 SVGAGI (reference sequence). Trimming left V 2 bases short and J 2 bases short, with 0 bases between. The CDR3 contains 11 residues. In DNA form, the CDR3 reads TGTGCCAGCAGTTACCAAGAGACCCAGTACTTC. Amino acid sequence: CASSYQETQYF.

The chain has TRBV7-9 and TRBJ2-3, with unresolved D. Germline CDR1 reads SEHNR; CDR2 reads FQNEAQ (reference sequence). There are 12 residues in the CDR3. The V and J ends lost 4 bases and 7 bases respectively, with 9 bases between them. Here the CDR3 reads CASSSTAYTQYF. CDR3 DNA: TGTGCCAGCAGCTCGACGGCATATACGCAGTATTTT.

The chain is built from TRBV4-1 and TRBJ2-7; 9 nucleotides agree with TRBD2. V lost 0 bases and J lost 0; bases outside the gene matches: 9. Germline values: CDR1 MGHRA, CDR2 YSYEKL. CDR3 length equals 18 residues. CDR3 coding DNA: TGCGCCAGCAGCCAAGATCATCCGCGGGAGGGTAGCTCCTACGAGCAGTACTTC. The encoded protein is CASSQDHPREGSSYEQYF.

The genes are TRBV4-1 and TRBJ2-7; D is perhaps TRBD1 (6 bases). The ends were cut back, 1 base at V and 4 bases at J, with 20 bases in the middle. CDR3 size: 17 residues. Germline CDR1 is MGHRA and CDR2 is YSYEKL. CDR3 nucleotides: TGCGCCAGCAGCCAAGGCGCAGGGGAACGCGGTGGGTACGAGCAGTACTTC. Protein product: CASSQGAGERGGYEQYF.

The rearrangement links TRBV5-4 to TRBJ2-2; tentatively, D is TRBD2 (7 bases). Deletions cut 0 bases from V and 7 bases from J, with 19 bases between. Per the germline V gene, CDR1 is SGHNT and CDR2 is YYREEE (reference sequence). CDR3 length: 17 residues. CDR3 bases: TGTGCCAGCAGCTTGGCAATTCGCGGGGGCCGAGGCGGGGAGCTGTTTTTT. It specifies CASSLAIRGGRGGELFF.

This clone was recorded a few times. This sequence joins TRBV5-6 and TRBJ1-4, with D uncertain. Germline V gene data show CDR1 as SGHDT and CDR2 as YYEEEE. V dropped 2 bases and J dropped 0 bases, with 5 bases sitting between them. The CDR3 is 14 residues long. The CDR3 spells CASSFGSTNEKLFF. Here the CDR3 DNA reads TGTGCCAGCAGCTTCGGTTCAACTAATGAAAAACTGTTTTTT.

The chain employs TRBV9 and TRBJ2-5; D unresolved. CDR3 length: 15 residues. Per germline, CDR1 SGDLS and CDR2 YYNGEE. The ends were cut back, 0 bases at V and 5 bases at J, with 14 bases in the middle. In nucleotides, the CDR3 is TGTGCCAGCAGCGTAGGTGTGGGATTAGGGGAGACCCAGTACTTC. This gives the protein CASSVGVGLGETQYF.

V usage is TRBV24-1 and J usage is TRBJ1-3; the match to TRBD1 covers 9 bases. After removal of 4 bases from V and 2 bases from J, the junction contained 5 bases not matched to a gene. This CDR3 region has 16 residues. CDR1 is KGHDR and CDR2 is SFDVKD in the germline V gene. The CDR3 DNA is TGTGCCACCAGTGACCGGGACAGGGTGGCTGGAAACACCATATATTTT. Protein product: CATSDRDRVAGNTIYF.

V is TRBV10-1 and J is TRBJ2-3; the match to TRBD2 covers 8 bases. The germline V gene has CDR1 WNHNN and CDR2 SYGVQD (reference sequence). The ends lost 4 bases at V and 8 bases at J; junction bases unmatched: 14. The CDR3 length is 16 residues. The CDR3: CASSGPGTRDSGTQYF. The CDR3 DNA reads as TGCGCCAGCAGTGGTCCGGGGACTAGGGACTCGGGTACGCAGTATTTT.

Points on this clone: Mismatch with germline at one junction end may stem from a read error. V gene TRBV6-1 combines with J gene TRBJ2-3; D is undetermined. Germline loops: CDR1 MNHNS, CDR2 SASEGT. CDR3 size: 12 residues. CDR3 protein: CASREDPDTQYF. The CDR3 DNA sequence: TGTGCCAGCAGGGAAGACCCGGATACGCAGTATTTT.

This chain joins TRBV2 and TRBJ2-5; no reliable D call. Per germline, CDR1 SNHLY and CDR2 FYNNEI. This CDR3 spans 12 amino acids. Trimming removed 1 base from V and 5 bases from J, with 5 bases in between. CDR3 protein: CASSEVRETQYF. The DNA of the CDR3 is TGTGCCAGCAGTGAAGTGCGGGAGACCCAGTACTTC.

The chain has TRBV19 and TRBJ2-4; 9 nucleotides align to TRBD1. J lost 4 bases, V lost 5 bases, and 9 bases had no gene match. The germline V gene encodes CDR1 LNHDA and CDR2 SQIVND (reference sequence). The CDR3 sequence is 16 residues long. CDR3 sequence reads: CASSRTGGDGKNIQYF. CDR3 bases: TGTGCCAGTAGTCGCACAGGGGGCGATGGGAAAAACATTCAGTACTTC.

This clone has only one observation. J is TRBJ2-1 and V is TRBV24-1, with TRBD2 matching 7 bases. The CDR3 consists of 15 residues. From germline, CDR1 is KGHDR and CDR2 SFDVKD. J gave up 1 base and V 4 bases, and 3 bases lay outside the gene matches. The CDR3 coding sequence is TGTGCCACCAGTGACCTAGCGGTATCCTACAATGAGCAGTTCTTC. This encodes CATSDLAVSYNEQFF.

This sequence joins TRBV3-1 (or the pseudogene TRBV3-2) and TRBJ2-3, with 8 positions matching TRBD1. The CDR3 length is 15 residues. The V and J ends lost 4 bases and 4 bases, in that order; junction bases with no gene match: 7. The germline gives CDR1 LGHDT, CDR2 YNNKEL (reference sequence). The CDR3 DNA is TGTGCCAGCAGCCCGACAGGGGTGAGTGCAGATACGCAGTATTTT. Translating it yields CASSPTGVSADTQYF.